The entry below describes one T cell receptor (beta chain). What it binds is not known. This record comes from a study of T-cell memory formation after mild COVID-19. Overall study findings and caveats: Clones that got smaller from day 15 to 85 had even CD4/CD8, while clones growing later tipped toward CD4+.

TCR alpha and TCR beta cDNA libraries carrying sample barcodes and UMIs were produced by 5'RACE using constant-segment primers. TCRdb re-analysed the 5' RACE reads in MiXCR, keeping a single row per CDR3 protein. The sample has 410,000 or so distinct CDR3 sequences, 23% seen once. Germline V gene data show CDR1 as SGHKS and CDR2 as YYEKEE (reference sequence). CDR3 length equals 17 residues. V was clipped by 0 bases and J by 7 bases; unmatched bases: 12. This TCR came from an adult woman who had mild COVID-19 (a few samples of this study predate the infection). Cell type and time point are not known. The sequenced sample was PBMCs or a T cell subset sorted from them (not recorded which). The chain carries TRBV5-5 and TRBJ2-1; 8 nucleotides match TRBD2. CDR3 region: CASSLVSSGLVRNEQFF. CDR3 nucleotides: TGTGCCAGCAGCTTGGTATCTTCGGGACTAGTGAGAAATGAGCAGTTCTTC.